The 20 T cell receptor beta chains reported below all come from one sample, sequenced in a study of neoadjuvant anti-PD-1 for oral cavity cancer. The table came from immunoSEQ multiplex PCR; TCRdb's copy has only in-frame clones and leaves some out. The data show approximately 32,000 clones, around 87% seen once. The starting material was PBMCs, obtained before nivolumab (anti-PD-1) treatment. All receptors derive from a person between 35 and 79 years old with oral cavity squamous cell carcinoma.

The chain recombines TRBV4-3 with TRBJ1-6; TRBD1 matches 8 bases. Trimming at V came to 3 bases and at J to 7 bases, leaving 8 bases not matched to a gene. The CDR3 runs to 16 residues. From germline, CDR1 is LGHNA and CDR2 YSLEER. The CDR3 DNA sequence: TGCGCCAGCAGCCATACAGGGGGAAAATTCAATTCACCCCTCCACTTT. Encoded protein: CASSHTGGKFNSPLHF.

The chain links TRBV19 to TRBJ1-2; D unclear. Per the germline V gene, CDR1 is LNHDA and CDR2 is SQIVND (reference sequence). CDR3 length equals 14 residues. Trimming took 8 bases from V and 3 from J, leaving 16 bases between them. The chain's CDR3 is CASGEGYFDYGYTF. The DNA for the CDR3 is TGTGCCAGTGGGGAGGGTTACTTCGACTATGGCTACACCTTC.

This chain's CDR3 is CASSLFGQRELFF. The CDR3 DNA reads as TGTGCCAGCAGTTTATTTGGGCAGAGGGAGCTGTTTTTT. The chain links TRBV27 to TRBJ2-2; D is unclear. The germline gives CDR1 MNHEY, CDR2 SMNVEV (reference sequence). Trimming left V 1 base short and J 9 bases short, with 9 bases between. The CDR3 has 13 residues.

The gene calls are TRBV4-3 and TRBJ1-6; no reliable D call. Germline CDR1 is LGHNA and CDR2 is YSLEER. V shed 3 bases and J shed 8 bases, with 17 bases lying between them. The CDR3 totals 16 residues. The CDR3 loop is CASSQGSGRLDSPLHF. The CDR3 bases are TGCGCCAGCAGCCAGGGTTCCGGTAGGTTGGATTCACCCCTCCACTTT.

The chain uses TRBV7-2 and TRBJ1-1; no reliable D call. The CDR3 is 14 amino acids. Trimming left V 4 bases short and J 0 bases short, with 9 bases between. Germline V lookup: CDR1 SGHTA, CDR2 FQGNSA. This CDR3 is CASSSLGMNTEAFF. CDR3 nucleotide sequence: TGTGCCAGCAGCTCCCTTGGAATGAACACTGAAGCTTTCTTT. Variable domain in full (rest from reference TRBV7-2 and TRBJ1-1): GAGVSQSPSNKVTEKGKDVELRCDPISGHTALYWYRQSLGQGLEFLIYFQGNSAPDKSGLPSDRFSAERTGGSVSTLTIQRTQQEDSAVYLCASSSLGMNTEAFFGQGTRLTVV.

The sample holds a few counts of this clone. The chain joins TRBV13 to TRBJ1-6, with D maybe TRBD1 (5 bases). The CDR3 is made up of 16 amino acids. The V and J ends lost 1 base and 7 bases respectively, with 14 bases between them. The germline gives CDR1 PRHDT, CDR2 FYEKMQ (reference sequence). The CDR3 loop is CASSLEGTTVNSPLHF. CDR3 DNA sequence: TGTGCCAGCAGCTTAGAAGGCACGACAGTCAATTCACCCCTCCACTTT.

The chain joins TRBV5-8 to TRBJ2-1, with a tentative D call TRBD1 (5 bases). Germline CDR1 is SGHTS and CDR2 is YDEGEE. The V gene lost 0 bases and the J gene lost 4 bases, with 11 bases spanning the gap. CDR3 length: 15 residues. The CDR3 DNA reads as TGTGCCAGCAGCTTGGGACAGTCGACTTACAATGAGCAGTTCTTC. This codes for CASSLGQSTYNEQFF.

The chain recombines TRBV27 with TRBJ2-7; D perhaps matches TRBD1 (5 bases). The V gene's germline CDR1 is MNHEY and CDR2 SMNVEV (reference sequence). Trimming cost V 7 bases and J 2 bases, with 12 bases left between them. The CDR3 consists of 13 residues. CDR3 DNA sequence: TGTGCCAGCACCAAATTAGGGGCCTACGAGCAGTACTTC. This translates into CASTKLGAYEQYF.

The chain carries TRBV6-5 and TRBJ1-2; D is unresolved. This CDR3 has 15 amino acids. CDR1 and CDR2 from the germline V gene are MNHEY and SVGAGI. V lost 2 bases and J lost 8, with 18 bases in between. The CDR3 sequence is CASSYTRLRVGGYTF. For the CDR3, the DNA is TGTGCCAGCAGTTACACCAGGTTAAGGGTGGGAGGCTACACCTTC.

J is TRBJ2-1 and V is TRBV9, with D perhaps being TRBD1 or TRBD2 (6 bases each). Between the trimmed V and J ends, which lost 0 bases and 6 bases, there was a span of 16 bases. Germline CDR1 SGDLS, CDR2 YYNGEE. This CDR3 is 16 amino acids long. The CDR3 DNA reads TGTGCCAGCAGCGTAGATGGGGGGCAGGTGATCAATGAGCAGTTCTTC. Amino acid sequence: CASSVDGGQVINEQFF.

J is TRBJ2-1 and V is TRBV5-8; D possibly corresponds to TRBD2 (6 bases). CDR3 length: 15 amino acids. V dropped 6 bases and J dropped 1 base, with 14 bases sitting between them. Germline CDR1 is SGHTS and CDR2 is YDEGEE. CDR3 nucleotides: TGTGCCAGCATCATGGACGGGGGTTCCTACAATGAGCAGTTCTTC. It translates to CASIMDGGSYNEQFF.

V gene TRBV25-1 combines with J gene TRBJ2-5; no reliable D call. CDR3 length equals 15 residues. The V and J ends lost 1 base and 3 bases respectively, with 12 bases between them. CDR1 is MGHDK, CDR2 SYGVNS, per germline. The CDR3 loop reads CASSESNPVEETQYF. The CDR3 nucleotides read TGTGCCAGCAGTGAATCTAACCCGGTCGAAGAGACCCAGTACTTC.

The gene calls are TRBV20-1 and TRBJ2-7; D is uncertain. Per germline, CDR1 DFQATT and CDR2 SNEGSKA (reference sequence). Trimming removed 7 bases at V and 3 bases at J, with 10 bases between. The CDR3 has 11 amino acids. The DNA of the CDR3 is TGCAGTGTTGCGGACGGCTACGAGCAGTACTTC. Translated: CSVADGYEQYF.

This chain connects TRBV5-4 to TRBJ2-7; 7 positions agree with TRBD1. V dropped 0 bases and J dropped 2; count of bases not matched to a gene: 2. Per germline, CDR1 SGHNT and CDR2 YYREEE (reference sequence). The CDR3 runs 14 residues. Here the CDR3 reads CASSLDRGTYEQYF. CDR3 sequence (DNA): TGTGCCAGCAGCTTGGACAGGGGCACCTACGAGCAGTACTTC.

The rearrangement links TRBV19 to TRBJ1-3; possible D gene TRBD1, 5 bases. This CDR3 spans 15 amino acids. CDR1 LNHDA and CDR2 SQIVND come from the germline V gene (reference sequence). V was cut by 5 bases and J by 0 bases, with 11 bases left in between. The DNA of the CDR3 is TGTGCCAGTAGTGAGCAGGGAGGCTCTGGAAACACCATATATTTT. Encoded protein: CASSEQGGSGNTIYF.

DNA of the CDR3: TGTGCCAGCAGTGAAGAAACAGCTTATTCACCCCTCCACTTT. Amino acids: CASSEETAYSPLHF. The chain is built from TRBV25-1 and TRBJ1-6, with D unresolved. In germline, CDR1 is MGHDK, CDR2 SYGVNS. The CDR3 is 14 amino acids. The V and J ends lost 2 bases and 8 bases respectively, with 10 bases between them.

The chain employs TRBV2 and TRBJ2-6; D uncertain. V gave up 4 bases and J gave up 2 bases, with 6 bases separating them. This CDR3 contains 14 residues. Germline V gene lookup returns CDR1 SNHLY and CDR2 FYNNEI. DNA of the CDR3: TGTGCCAGCAGTGGAGGTACTGGGGCCAACGTCCTGACTTTC. Protein: CASSGGTGANVLTF.

This chain links TRBV9 with TRBJ1-2; D not certain. This CDR3 has 15 residues. V lost 0 bases to trimming and J lost 0 bases, with 9 bases between them. CDR1 SGDLS and CDR2 YYNGEE come from the germline V gene. The CDR3 nucleotides read TGTGCCAGCAGCGTAGCTACCAATCCTAACTATGGCTACACCTTC. Translating gives CASSVATNPNYGYTF.

The gene calls are TRBV5-1 and TRBJ2-7, with 7 bases fitting TRBD1. In germline, CDR1 is SGHRS, CDR2 YFSETQ. With V trimmed by 0 bases and J by 6 bases, 6 bases remained unmatched. The CDR3 loop spans 14 amino acids. CDR3 sequence: CASSLGQGDSEQYF. The DNA of the CDR3 is TGCGCCAGCAGCTTGGGACAGGGCGACAGCGAGCAGTACTTC.

The V call is TRBV7-2, the J call TRBJ1-2; TRBD1 is a possible D gene (5 bases). The CDR3 covers 13 residues. Trimming left V 1 base short and J 12 bases short, with 15 bases between. Per germline, CDR1 SGHTA and CDR2 FQGNSA. CDR3 amino acids: CASSLVGRARNTF. CDR3 DNA: TGTGCCAGCAGCTTAGTGGGACGAGCGAGGAACACCTTC.